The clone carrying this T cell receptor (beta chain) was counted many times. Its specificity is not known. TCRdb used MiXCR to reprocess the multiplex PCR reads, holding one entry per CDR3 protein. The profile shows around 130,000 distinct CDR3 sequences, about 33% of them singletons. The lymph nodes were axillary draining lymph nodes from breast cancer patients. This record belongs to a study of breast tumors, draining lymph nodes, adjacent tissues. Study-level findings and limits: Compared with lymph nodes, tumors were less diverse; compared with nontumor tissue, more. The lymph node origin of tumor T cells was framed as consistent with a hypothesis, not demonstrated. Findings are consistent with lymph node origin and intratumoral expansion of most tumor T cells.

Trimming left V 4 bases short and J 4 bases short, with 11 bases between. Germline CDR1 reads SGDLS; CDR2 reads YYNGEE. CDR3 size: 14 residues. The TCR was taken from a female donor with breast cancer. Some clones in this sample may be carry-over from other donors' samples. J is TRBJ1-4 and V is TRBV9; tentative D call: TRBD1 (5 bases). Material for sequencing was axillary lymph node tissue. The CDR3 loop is CASSRGGVNEKLFF. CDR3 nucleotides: TGTGCCAGCAGCCGGGGGGGGGTTAATGAAAAACTGTTTTTT.